These T cell receptor beta chains were read from a single sample in a study of shared clonotypes between healthy human individuals. The data were produced by immunoSEQ multiplex PCR, yet TCRdb's version contains in-frame clones alone and is incomplete. Among approximately 95,000 clones listed, less than 80% were seen once. Sequencing was carried out using memory CD8+ T cells sorted from blood. These receptor sequences come from a man in his thirties or forties in good health. Both conserved end residues are part of each CDR3. A D gene is named only where the DNA matches it firmly. Size is stated for part of the rows, as once, few or many counts, or as a class when the clone is expanded.

13	TRBJ2-7	many	NA	TRBV27	CASSPGLKWEQYF	TGTGCCAGCAGTCCCGGGCTCAAGTGGGAGCAGTACTTC
12	TRBJ1-3	NA	NA	TRBV19	CASRKSGNTIYF	TGTGCCAGTAGGAAATCTGGAAACACCATATATTTT
11	TRBJ2-7	NA	NA	TRBV28	CASSNYYEQYF	TGTGCCAGCAGCAACTACTACGAGCAGTACTTC
13	TRBJ2-7	NA	NA	TRBV28	CASRSGTTYEQYF	TGTGCCAGCAGATCTGGCACGACATACGAGCAGTACTTC
16	TRBJ2-7	many	TRBD2	TRBV30	CAWSVGSGRYLYEQYF	TGTGCCTGGAGTGTTGGTAGCGGGAGGTATTTGTACGAGCAGTACTTC
15	TRBJ2-3	NA	NA	TRBV4-2	CASSQELARADTQYF	TGTGCCAGCAGCCAAGAACTAGCTAGGGCAGATACGCAGTATTTT
16	TRBJ2-5	NA	TRBD2	TRBV10-3	CAISKLAGVKRETQYF	TGTGCCATCAGTAAACTAGCGGGAGTTAAAAGGGAGACCCAGTACTTC
15	TRBJ1-5	NA	TRBD1	TRBV6-1	CASPNRGQGNQPQHF	TGTGCCAGCCCCAACAGGGGGCAGGGCAATCAGCCCCAGCATTTT
14	TRBJ2-3	NA	NA	TRBV11-2	CASSFEVPTDTQYF	TGTGCCAGCAGCTTCGAGGTCCCCACAGATACGCAGTATTTT
15	TRBJ1-1	NA	NA	TRBV5-1	CASSLGIVGETEAFF	TGCGCCAGCAGCTTAGGGATAGTGGGAGAGACTGAAGCTTTCTTT
13	TRBJ1-2	NA	NA	TRBV30	CAWNDDRGYGYTF	TGTGCCTGGAACGACGACAGAGGCTATGGCTACACCTTC
13	TRBJ1-5	NA	NA	TRBV4-3	CASSQDREEPQHF	TGCGCCAGCAGCCAAGATAGGGAGGAGCCCCAGCATTTT
12	TRBJ2-7	few	NA	TRBV28	CASDSGYYEQYF	TGTGCCAGCGACAGTGGCTACTACGAGCAGTACTTC
13	TRBJ1-5	NA	TRBD1	TRBV27	CASGDSSNQPQHF	TGTGCCAGCGGGGACAGTAGCAATCAGCCCCAGCATTTT
14	TRBJ1-5	NA	TRBD1	TRBV28	CASSSQQGGQPQHF	TGTGCCAGCAGTTCACAGCAGGGGGGACAGCCCCAGCATTTT
14	TRBJ2-5	NA	TRBD1	TRBV10-3	CAISGLDREETQYF	TGTGCCATCAGTGGGTTGGACAGGGAAGAGACCCAGTACTTC
18	TRBJ2-2	NA	NA	TRBV19	CASSLATTGLGGTGELFF	TGTGCCAGTAGTCTGGCCACTACAGGGCTGGGGGGCACCGGGGAGCTGTTTTTT
16	TRBJ1-2	NA	NA	TRBV6-5	CASSYGQNPGFYGYTF	TGTGCCAGCAGTTATGGACAAAACCCTGGGTTCTATGGCTACACCTTC
15	TRBJ2-1	NA	NA	TRBV6-4	CASSVGEAAYNEQFF	TGTGCCAGCTCTGTTGGGGAGGCCGCCTACAATGAGCAGTTCTTC
14	TRBJ1-4	many	NA	TRBV28	CASRPGEREEKLFF	TGTGCCAGCAGACCAGGGGAAAGGGAGGAAAAACTGTTTTTT
15	TRBJ2-2	NA	NA	TRBV28	CASSPPSEYTGELFF	TGTGCCAGCAGTCCCCCCTCCGAGTACACCGGGGAGCTGTTTTTT
20	TRBJ2-3	NA	NA	TRBV27	CASSLSAIAATLVSTDTQYF	TGTGCCAGCAGTTTATCGGCAATAGCGGCTACTCTTGTAAGCACAGATACGCAGTATTTT
13	TRBJ1-2	NA	TRBD1	TRBV2	CASSPRQGNGYTF	TGTGCCAGCAGTCCCAGACAGGGGAATGGCTACACCTTC
15	TRBJ2-5	few	TRBD2	TRBV10-1	CASSLGGTGGETQYF	TGCGCCAGCAGCCTCGGGGGGACCGGGGGGGAGACCCAGTACTTC
14	TRBJ2-2	many	NA	TRBV6-4	CAAGSGSGTGELFF	TGTGCAGCAGGGTCCGGGAGTGGGACCGGGGAGCTGTTTTTT
15	TRBJ2-7	few	TRBD2	TRBV7-3	CASRERAGSSYEQYF	TGTGCCAGCAGAGAAAGAGCGGGAAGCTCCTACGAGCAGTACTTC
15	TRBJ2-3	NA	NA	TRBV27	CASSPPGGSTDTQYF	TGTGCCAGCAGTCCCCCGGGCGGGAGCACAGATACGCAGTATTTT
14	TRBJ1-1	NA	TRBD1	TRBV5-8	CASSTRTGRPEAFF	TGTGCCAGCAGCACCCGGACAGGGAGGCCTGAAGCTTTCTTT
14	TRBJ1-3	NA	NA	TRBV28	CAGSQGSSGNTIYF	TGTGCCGGGTCCCAGGGAAGCTCTGGAAACACCATATATTTT
15	TRBJ2-1	many	TRBD2	TRBV5-6	CASSPSWGGPLEQFF	TGTGCCAGCAGCCCTAGCTGGGGAGGGCCACTGGAGCAGTTCTTC
15	TRBJ2-7	few	TRBD1	TRBV4-3	CASSQGTGVSSEQYF	TGCGCCAGCAGCCAGGGGACAGGGGTGTCGTCCGAGCAGTACTTC
15	TRBJ2-7	once	NA	TRBV27	CASSSNPSGAYEQYF	TGTGCCAGCAGTTCGAACCCCTCCGGGGCCTACGAGCAGTACTTC
16	TRBJ2-7	NA	TRBD2	TRBV10-3	CAISEVAGAYSYEQYF	TGTGCCATCAGTGAGGTAGCGGGAGCCTACTCCTACGAGCAGTACTTC
15	TRBJ2-7	NA	TRBD2	TRBV7-2	CASSHQRGLSYEQYF	TGTGCCAGCAGCCATCAGCGGGGGCTCTCCTACGAGCAGTACTTC
14	TRBJ1-1	NA	NA	TRBV6-5	CASSYSLYRTEAFF	TGTGCCAGCAGTTACTCGCTTTATAGAACTGAAGCTTTCTTT
12	TRBJ2-7	NA	NA	TRBV5-6	CASSSWTYEQYF	TGTGCCAGCAGCTCATGGACCTACGAGCAGTACTTC
14	TRBJ2-3	NA	NA	TRBV5-5	CASSLSLARDTQYF	TGTGCCAGCAGCTTGTCTCTAGCCCGCGATACGCAGTATTTT
13	TRBJ2-1	once	NA	TRBV7-3	CASSTFYGGEQFF	TGTGCCAGCAGCACCTTCTATGGCGGTGAGCAGTTCTTC
15	TRBJ1-1	once	NA	TRBV6-5	CASSYSTAAATEAFF	TGTGCCAGCAGTTACTCGACGGCGGCGGCCACTGAAGCTTTCTTT
15	TRBJ1-5	NA	NA	TRBV6-1	CASSAAGVSNQPQHF	TGTGCCAGCAGTGCGGCAGGAGTTAGCAATCAGCCCCAGCATTTT
14	TRBJ2-1	NA	NA	TRBV5-6	CASTPGPGTVEQFF	TGTGCCAGCACCCCCGGGCCGGGCACGGTTGAGCAGTTCTTC
15	TRBJ2-5	few	NA	TRBV7-6	CASSFRPGTQETQYF	TGTGCCAGCAGCTTCAGGCCGGGAACCCAAGAGACCCAGTACTTC
12	TRBJ1-2	NA	NA	TRBV7-8	CASSKQGSGYTF	TGTGCCAGCAGCAAACAAGGTTCTGGCTACACCTTC
16	TRBJ2-5	NA	TRBD2	TRBV18	CASSHNRLAGKETQYF	TGTGCCAGCTCACACAACCGGCTAGCGGGAAAAGAGACCCAGTACTTC
15	TRBJ1-5	NA	NA	TRBV18	CASPLTQDSNQPQHF	TGTGCCAGCCCCCTAACACAGGATAGCAATCAGCCCCAGCATTTT
15	TRBJ2-3	NA	NA	TRBV2	CASSERRGSTDTQYF	TGTGCCAGCAGTGAGCGCCGTGGGAGCACAGATACGCAGTATTTT
13	TRBJ1-5	NA	NA	TRBV6-1	CASEVTVNQPQHF	TGTGCCAGCGAAGTGACAGTTAATCAGCCCCAGCATTTT